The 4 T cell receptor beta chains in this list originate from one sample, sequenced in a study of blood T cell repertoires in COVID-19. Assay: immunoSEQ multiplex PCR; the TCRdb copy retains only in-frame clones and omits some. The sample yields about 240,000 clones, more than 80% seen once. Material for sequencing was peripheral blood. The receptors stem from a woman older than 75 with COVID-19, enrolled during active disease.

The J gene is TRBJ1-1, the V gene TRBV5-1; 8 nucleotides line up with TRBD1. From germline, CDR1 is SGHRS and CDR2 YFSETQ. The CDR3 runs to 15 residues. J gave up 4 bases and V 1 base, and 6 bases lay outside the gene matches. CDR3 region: CASSLTGQGVTEAFF. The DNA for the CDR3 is TGCGCCAGCAGCTTGACAGGACAGGGAGTCACTGAAGCTTTCTTT. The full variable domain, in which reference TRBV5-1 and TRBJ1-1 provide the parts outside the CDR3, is KAGVTQTPRYLIKTRGQQVTLSCSPISGHRSVSWYQQTPGQGLQFLFEYFSETQRNKGNFPGRFSGRQFSNSRSEMNVSTLELGDSALYLCASSLTGQGVTEAFFGQGTRLTVV.

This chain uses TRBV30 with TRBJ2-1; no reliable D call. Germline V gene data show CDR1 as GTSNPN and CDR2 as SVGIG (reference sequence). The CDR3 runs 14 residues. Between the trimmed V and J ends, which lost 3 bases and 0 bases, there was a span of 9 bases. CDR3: CAWRTSSSYNEQFF. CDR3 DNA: TGTGCCTGGAGGACTTCTAGCTCCTACAATGAGCAGTTCTTC. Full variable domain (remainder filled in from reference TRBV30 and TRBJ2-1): SQTIHQWPATLVQPVGSPLSLECTVEGTSNPNLYWYRQAAGRGLQLLFYSVGIGQISSEVPQNLSASRPQDRQFILSSKKLLLSDSGFYLCAWRTSSSYNEQFFGPGTRLTVL.

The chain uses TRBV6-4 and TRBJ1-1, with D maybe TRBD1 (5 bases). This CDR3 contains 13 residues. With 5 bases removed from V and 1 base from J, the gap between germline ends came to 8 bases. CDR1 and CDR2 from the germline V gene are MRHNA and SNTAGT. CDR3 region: CASSIRENTEAFF. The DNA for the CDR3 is TGTGCCAGCAGTATCAGGGAGAACACTGAAGCTTTCTTT.

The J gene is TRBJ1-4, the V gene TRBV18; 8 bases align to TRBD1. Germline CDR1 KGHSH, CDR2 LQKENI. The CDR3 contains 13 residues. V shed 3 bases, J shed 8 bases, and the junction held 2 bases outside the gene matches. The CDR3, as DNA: TGTGCCAGCTCACCGACAGGGGCAGAAAAACTGTTTTTT. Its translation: CASSPTGAEKLFF.